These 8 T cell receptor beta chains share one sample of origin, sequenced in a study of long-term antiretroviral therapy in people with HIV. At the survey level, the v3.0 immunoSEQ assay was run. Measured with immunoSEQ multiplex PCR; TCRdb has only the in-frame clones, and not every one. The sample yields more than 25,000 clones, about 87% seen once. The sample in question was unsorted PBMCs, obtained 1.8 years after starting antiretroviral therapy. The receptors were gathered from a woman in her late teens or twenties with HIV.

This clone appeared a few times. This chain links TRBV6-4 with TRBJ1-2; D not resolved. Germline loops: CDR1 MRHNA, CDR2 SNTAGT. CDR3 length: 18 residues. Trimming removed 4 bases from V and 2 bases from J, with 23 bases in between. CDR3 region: CASSGLLPTHPENYGYTF. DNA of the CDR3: TGTGCCAGCAGTGGCTTACTCCCCACTCATCCGGAGAACTATGGCTACACCTTC.

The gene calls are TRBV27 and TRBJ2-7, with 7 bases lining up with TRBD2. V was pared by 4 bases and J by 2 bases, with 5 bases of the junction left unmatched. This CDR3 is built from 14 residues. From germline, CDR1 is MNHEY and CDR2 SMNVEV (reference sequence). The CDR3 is CASSSSGAAYEQYF. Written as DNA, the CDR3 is TGTGCCAGCAGTTCAAGCGGGGCCGCCTACGAGCAGTACTTC.

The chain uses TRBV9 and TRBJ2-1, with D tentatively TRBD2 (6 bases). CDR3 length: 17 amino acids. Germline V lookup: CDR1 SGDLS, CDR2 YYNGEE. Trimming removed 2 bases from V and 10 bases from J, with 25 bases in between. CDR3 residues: CASSVGLPLGLPREQFF. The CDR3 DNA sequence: TGTGCCAGCAGCGTGGGCCTTCCGCTGGGACTCCCGCGGGAGCAGTTCTTC.

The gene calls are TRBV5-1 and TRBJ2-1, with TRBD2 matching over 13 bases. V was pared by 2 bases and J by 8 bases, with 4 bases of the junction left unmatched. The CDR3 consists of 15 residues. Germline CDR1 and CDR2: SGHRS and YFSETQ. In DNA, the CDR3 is TGCGCCAGCAGCTTAGGACTAGCGGGAGTTGATGAGCAGTTCTTC. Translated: CASSLGLAGVDEQFF.

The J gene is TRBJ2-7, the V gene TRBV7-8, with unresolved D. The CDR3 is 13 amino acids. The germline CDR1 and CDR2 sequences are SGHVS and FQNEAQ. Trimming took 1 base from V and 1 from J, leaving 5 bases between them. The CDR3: CASSLGISYEQYF. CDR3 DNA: TGTGCCAGCAGCTTAGGGATATCCTACGAGCAGTACTTC.

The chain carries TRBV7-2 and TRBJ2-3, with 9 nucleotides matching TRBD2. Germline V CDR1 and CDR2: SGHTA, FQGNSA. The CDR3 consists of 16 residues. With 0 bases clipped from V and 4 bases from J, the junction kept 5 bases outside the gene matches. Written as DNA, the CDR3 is TGTGCCAGCAGCTTAGCTGGCGGGAGGGGGTCAGATACGCAGTATTTT. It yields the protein CASSLAGGRGSDTQYF. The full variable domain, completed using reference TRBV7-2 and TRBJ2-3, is GAGVSQSPSNKVTEKGKDVELRCDPISGHTALYWYRQSLGQGLEFLIYFQGNSAPDKSGLPSDRFSAERTGGSVSTLTIQRTQQEDSAVYLCASSLAGGRGSDTQYFGPGTRLTVL.

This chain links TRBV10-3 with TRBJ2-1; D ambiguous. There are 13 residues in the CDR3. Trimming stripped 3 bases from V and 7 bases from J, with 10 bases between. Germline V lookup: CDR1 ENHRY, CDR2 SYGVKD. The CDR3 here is CAISEKDYNEQFF. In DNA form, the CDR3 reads TGTGCCATCAGTGAAAAGGATTATAATGAGCAGTTCTTC.

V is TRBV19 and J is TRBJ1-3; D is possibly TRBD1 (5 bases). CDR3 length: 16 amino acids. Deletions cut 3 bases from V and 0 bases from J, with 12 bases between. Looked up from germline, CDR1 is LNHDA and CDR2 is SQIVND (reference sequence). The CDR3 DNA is TGTGCCAGTAGTATTTCTGGGGACTTCTCTGGAAACACCATATATTTT. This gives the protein CASSISGDFSGNTIYF.